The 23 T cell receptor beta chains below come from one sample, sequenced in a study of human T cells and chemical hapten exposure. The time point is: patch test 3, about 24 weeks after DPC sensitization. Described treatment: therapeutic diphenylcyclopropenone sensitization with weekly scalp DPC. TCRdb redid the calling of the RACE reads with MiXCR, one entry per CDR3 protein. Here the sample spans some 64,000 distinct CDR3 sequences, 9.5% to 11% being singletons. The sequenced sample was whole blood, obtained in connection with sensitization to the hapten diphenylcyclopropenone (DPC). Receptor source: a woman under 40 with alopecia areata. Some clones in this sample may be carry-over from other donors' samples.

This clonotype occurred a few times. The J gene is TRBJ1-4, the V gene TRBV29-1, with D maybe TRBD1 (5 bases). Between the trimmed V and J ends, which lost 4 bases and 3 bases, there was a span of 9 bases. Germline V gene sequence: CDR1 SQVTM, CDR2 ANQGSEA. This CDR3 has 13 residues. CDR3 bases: TGCAGCGTTGGAGGGGCCGCTAATGAAAAACTGTTTTTT. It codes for CSVGGAANEKLFF. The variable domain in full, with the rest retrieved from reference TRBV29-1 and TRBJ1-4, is SAVISQKPSRDICQRGTSLTIQCQVDSQVTMMFWYRQQPGQSLTLIATANQGSEATYESGFVIDKFPISRPNLTFSTLTVSNMSPEDSSIYLCSVGGAANEKLFFGSGTQLSVL.

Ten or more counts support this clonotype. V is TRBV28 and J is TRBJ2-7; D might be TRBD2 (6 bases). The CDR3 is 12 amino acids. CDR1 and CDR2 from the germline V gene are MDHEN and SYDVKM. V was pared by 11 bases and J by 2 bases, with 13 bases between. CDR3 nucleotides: TGTGCCTCCACCGGGGGTGCCTACGAGCAGTACTTC. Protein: CASTGGAYEQYF. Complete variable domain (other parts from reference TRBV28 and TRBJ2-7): DVKVTQSSRYLVKRTGEKVFLECVQDMDHENMFWYRQDPGLGLRLIYFSYDVKMKEKGDIPEGYSVSREKKERFSLILESASTNQTSMYLCASTGGAYEQYFGPGTRLTVT.

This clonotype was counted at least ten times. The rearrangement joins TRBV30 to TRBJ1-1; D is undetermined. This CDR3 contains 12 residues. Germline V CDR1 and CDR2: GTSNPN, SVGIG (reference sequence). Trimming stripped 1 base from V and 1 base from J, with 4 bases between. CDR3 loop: CAWSDGNTEAFF. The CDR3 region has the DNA TGTGCCTGGAGTGACGGGAACACTGAAGCTTTCTTT. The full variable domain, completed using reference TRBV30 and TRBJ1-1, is SQTIHQWPATLVQPVGSPLSLECTVEGTSNPNLYWYRQAAGRGLQLLFYSVGIGQISSEVPQNLSASRPQDRQFILSSKKLLLSDSGFYLCAWSDGNTEAFFGQGTRLTVV.

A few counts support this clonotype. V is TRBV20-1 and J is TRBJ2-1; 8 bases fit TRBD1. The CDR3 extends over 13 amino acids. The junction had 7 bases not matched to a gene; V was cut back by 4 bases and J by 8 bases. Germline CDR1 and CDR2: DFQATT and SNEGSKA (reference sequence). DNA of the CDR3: TGCAGTGCTATTCGGACAGGGTTGGATGAGCAGTTCTTC. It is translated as CSAIRTGLDEQFF.

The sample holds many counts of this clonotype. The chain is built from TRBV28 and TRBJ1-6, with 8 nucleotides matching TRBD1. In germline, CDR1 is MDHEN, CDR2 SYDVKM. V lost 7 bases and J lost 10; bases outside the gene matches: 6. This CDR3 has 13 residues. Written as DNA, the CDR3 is TGTGCCAGCACCATAACAGGGGGATCACCCCTCCACTTT. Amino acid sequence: CASTITGGSPLHF.

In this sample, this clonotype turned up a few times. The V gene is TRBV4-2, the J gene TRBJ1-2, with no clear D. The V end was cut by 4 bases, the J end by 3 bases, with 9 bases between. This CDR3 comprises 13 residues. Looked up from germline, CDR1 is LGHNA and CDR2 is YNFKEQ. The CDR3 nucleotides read TGTGCCAGCAGCCTCGACAAAGACTATGGCTACACCTTC. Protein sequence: CASSLDKDYGYTF.

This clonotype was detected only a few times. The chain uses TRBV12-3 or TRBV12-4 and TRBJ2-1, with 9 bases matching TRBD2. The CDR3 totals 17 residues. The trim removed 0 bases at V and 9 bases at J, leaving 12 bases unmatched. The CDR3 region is CASSLASPAGGQGEQFF. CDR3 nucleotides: TGTGCCAGCAGTTTAGCCAGTCCAGCGGGGGGTCAGGGTGAGCAGTTCTTC.

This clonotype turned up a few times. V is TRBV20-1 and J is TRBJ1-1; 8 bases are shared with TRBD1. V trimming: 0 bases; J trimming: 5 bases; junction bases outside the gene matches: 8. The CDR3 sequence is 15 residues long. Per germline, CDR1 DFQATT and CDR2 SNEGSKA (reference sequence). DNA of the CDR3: TGCAGTGCTAGAGATCCGGACAGGGCAAGAACTGAAGCTTTCTTT. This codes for CSARDPDRARTEAFF.

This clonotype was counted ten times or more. CDR3 nucleotide sequence: TGTGCCAGCAGCCAAGTATCAGGACGGCGGGAGGCCCAGCAGTTCTTC. It yields the protein CASSQVSGRREAQQFF. The V gene is TRBV4-2, the J gene TRBJ2-1; 8 bases align to TRBD2. Germline V gene lookup returns CDR1 LGHNA and CDR2 YNFKEQ. V dropped 1 base and J dropped 11; count of bases not matched to a gene: 13. This CDR3 is 16 amino acids long.

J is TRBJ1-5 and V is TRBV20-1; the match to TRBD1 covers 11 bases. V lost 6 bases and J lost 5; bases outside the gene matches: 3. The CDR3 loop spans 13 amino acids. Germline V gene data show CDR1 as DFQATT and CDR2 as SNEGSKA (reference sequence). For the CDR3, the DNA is TGCAGTGCCCCGGGACAGGGGGATCAGCCCCAGCATTTT. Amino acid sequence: CSAPGQGDQPQHF.

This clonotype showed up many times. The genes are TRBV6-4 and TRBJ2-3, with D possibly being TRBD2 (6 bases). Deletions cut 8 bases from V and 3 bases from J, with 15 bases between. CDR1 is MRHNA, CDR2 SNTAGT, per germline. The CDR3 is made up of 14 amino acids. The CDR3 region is CASGLGGTTDTQYF. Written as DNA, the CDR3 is TGTGCCAGCGGGCTAGGTGGGACTACAGATACGCAGTATTTT.

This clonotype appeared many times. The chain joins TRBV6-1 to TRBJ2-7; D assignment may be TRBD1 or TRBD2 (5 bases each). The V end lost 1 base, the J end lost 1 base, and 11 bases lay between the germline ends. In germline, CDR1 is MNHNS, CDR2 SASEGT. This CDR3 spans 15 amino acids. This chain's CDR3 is CASSEDPGTSYEQYF. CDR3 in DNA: TGTGCCAGCAGTGAAGACCCGGGGACGTCCTACGAGCAGTACTTC.

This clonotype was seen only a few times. The CDR3 DNA sequence: TGTGCCAGCAGTGGGAGCCGCGGACAGTCCCGCTATGGCTACACCTTC. Translation gives CASSGSRGQSRYGYTF. The chain links TRBV2 to TRBJ1-2; tentatively, D is TRBD1 (6 bases). V dropped 4 bases and J dropped 4 bases, with 19 bases sitting between them. Germline assignment: CDR1 SNHLY and CDR2 FYNNEI. This CDR3 has 16 amino acids.

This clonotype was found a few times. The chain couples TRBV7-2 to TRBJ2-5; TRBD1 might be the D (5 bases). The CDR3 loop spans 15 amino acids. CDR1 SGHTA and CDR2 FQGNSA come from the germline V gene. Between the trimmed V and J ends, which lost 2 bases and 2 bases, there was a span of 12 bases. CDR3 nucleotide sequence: TGTGCCAGCAGCTTATCAGGCAGGGAACAAGAGACCCAGTACTTC. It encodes CASSLSGREQETQYF.

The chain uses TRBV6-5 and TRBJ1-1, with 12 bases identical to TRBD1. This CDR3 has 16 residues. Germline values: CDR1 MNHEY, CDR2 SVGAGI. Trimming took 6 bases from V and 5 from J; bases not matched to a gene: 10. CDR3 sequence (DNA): TGTGCCAGCAGCCGCAATAGGGACAGGGGGCGGACTGAAGCTTTCTTT. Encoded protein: CASSRNRDRGRTEAFF.

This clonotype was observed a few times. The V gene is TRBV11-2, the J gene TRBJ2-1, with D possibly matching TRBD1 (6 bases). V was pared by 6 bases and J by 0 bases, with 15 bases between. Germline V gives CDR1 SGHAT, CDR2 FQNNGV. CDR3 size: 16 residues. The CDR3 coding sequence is TGTGCCAGCAGTCGTATCCGGGACATCTCCTACAATGAGCAGTTCTTC. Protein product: CASSRIRDISYNEQFF.

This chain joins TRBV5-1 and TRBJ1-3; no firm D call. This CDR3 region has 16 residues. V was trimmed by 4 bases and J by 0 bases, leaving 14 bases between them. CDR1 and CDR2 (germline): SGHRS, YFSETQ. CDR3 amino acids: CASSMEGSLSGNTIYF. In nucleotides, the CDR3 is TGCGCCAGCAGCATGGAAGGAAGCCTCTCTGGAAACACCATATATTTT.

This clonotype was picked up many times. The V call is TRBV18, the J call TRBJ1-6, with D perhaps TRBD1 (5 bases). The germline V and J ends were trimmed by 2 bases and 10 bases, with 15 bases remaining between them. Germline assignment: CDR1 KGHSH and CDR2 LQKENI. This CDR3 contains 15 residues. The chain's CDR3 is CASSPSAGGISPLHF. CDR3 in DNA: TGTGCCAGCTCACCATCAGCGGGGGGAATCTCACCCCTCCACTTT.

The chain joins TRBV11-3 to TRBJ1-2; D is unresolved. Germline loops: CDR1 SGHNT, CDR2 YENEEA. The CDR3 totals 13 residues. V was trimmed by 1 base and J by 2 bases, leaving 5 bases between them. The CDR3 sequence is CASSLVVNYGYTF. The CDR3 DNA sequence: TGTGCCAGCAGCTTAGTTGTAAACTATGGCTACACCTTC. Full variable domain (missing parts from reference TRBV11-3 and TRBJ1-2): EAGVVQSPRYKIIEKKQPVAFWCNPISGHNTLYWYLQNLGQGPELLIRYENEEAVDDSQLPKDRFSAERLKGVDSTLKIQPAELGDSAVYLCASSLVVNYGYTFGSGTRLTVV.

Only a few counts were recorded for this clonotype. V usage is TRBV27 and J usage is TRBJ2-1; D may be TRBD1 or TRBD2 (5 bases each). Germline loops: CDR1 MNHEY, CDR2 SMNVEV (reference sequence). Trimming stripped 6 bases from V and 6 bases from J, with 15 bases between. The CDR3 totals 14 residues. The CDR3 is CASRASGTGNEQFF. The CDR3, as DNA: TGTGCCAGCAGAGCCTCCGGGACGGGCAATGAGCAGTTCTTC.

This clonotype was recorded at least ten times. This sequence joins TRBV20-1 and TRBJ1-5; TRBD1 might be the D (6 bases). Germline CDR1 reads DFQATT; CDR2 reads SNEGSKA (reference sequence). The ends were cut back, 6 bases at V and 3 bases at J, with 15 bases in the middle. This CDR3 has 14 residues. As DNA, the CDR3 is TGCAGTGCAACATTAACAGGGAACAATCAGCCCCAGCATTTT. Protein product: CSATLTGNNQPQHF.

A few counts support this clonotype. The CDR3 loop is CASSATVLNTEAFF. In DNA form, the CDR3 reads TGTGCCAGCAGTGCCACGGTATTGAACACTGAAGCTTTCTTT. The rearrangement links TRBV6-1 to TRBJ1-1; D remains ambiguous. Germline V gives CDR1 MNHNS, CDR2 SASEGT. V lost 4 bases and J 0 bases, leaving 9 bases between the germline ends. This CDR3 comprises 14 residues.

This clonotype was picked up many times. DNA for the CDR3: TGTGCCAGCAGTTTAGCCAGGGGAACTGAAGCTTTCTTT. Its translation is CASSLARGTEAFF. This rearrangement joins TRBV12-3 or TRBV12-4 to TRBJ1-1, with a possible D match to TRBD1 (6 bases). Trimming stripped 0 bases from V and 5 bases from J, with 7 bases between. The length of the CDR3 is 13 residues.